The rows below give T cell receptor beta chains drawn from one sample of a study of cytomegalovirus exposure and HLA in healthy donors. TCRdb's copy holds only in-frame clones and misses some; the assay was immunoSEQ multiplex PCR. The table lists approximately 170,000 clones, roughly 80% of them singletons. Sample: PBMCs. These receptors were collected from a male donor in good health and CMV-seronegative. Each CDR3 is given with its conserved first and last residue. Each record gives: J gene, D gene, CDR3 length, clone size, V gene, CDR3 protein, CDR3 DNA. The D gene is left open where the match is weak. Part of the rows lack a size; the others show once, few, many or a class for expanded clones.

>TRBJ2-5|.|14|few|TRBV7-6
CASSLTGLQETQYF
TGTGCCAGCAGCCTAACAGGGCTTCAAGAGACCCAGTACTTC
>TRBJ2-2|TRBD1|17|.|TRBV7-9
CASSKDANRGPRGELFF
TGTGCCAGCAGCAAGGACGCCAACAGGGGGCCGAGGGGGGAGCTGTTTTTT
>TRBJ1-6|TRBD1|16|few|TRBV15
CATSRDIDRGPSPLHF
TGTGCCACCAGCAGAGATATCGACAGGGGGCCTTCACCCCTCCACTTT
>TRBJ1-6|TRBD1|17|.|TRBV19
CASSIPPSGTVNSPLHF
TGTGCCAGTAGTATACCCCCGTCTGGGACAGTAAATTCACCCCTCCACTTT
>TRBJ1-2|.|14|.|TRBV27
CASSYSGSLSGYTF
TGTGCCAGCAGTTACTCAGGTTCTCTCTCGGGCTACACCTTC
>TRBJ2-3|.|10|few|TRBV2
CASIQDTQYF
TGTGCCAGCATTCAAGATACGCAGTATTTT
>TRBJ1-2|TRBD1|14|few|TRBV6-1
CASSGGDRLGGYTF
TGTGCCAGCAGTGGAGGGGACAGACTCGGTGGCTACACCTTC
>TRBJ2-3|TRBD1|15|.|TRBV9
CASSGPTGGRDTQYF
TGTGCCAGCAGCGGACCGACAGGGGGTCGAGATACGCAGTATTTT
>TRBJ1-5|TRBD1|14|.|TRBV2
CASAETGYNQPQHF
TGTGCCAGCGCCGAGACAGGGTACAATCAGCCCCAGCATTTT
>TRBJ2-5|.|15|.|TRBV7-7
CASSPGAGDSETQYF
TGTGCTAGCAGCCCTGGAGCGGGTGATTCGGAGACCCAGTACTTC
>TRBJ1-2|.|13|few|TRBV5-6
CASSPITGYGYTF
TGTGCCAGCAGCCCCATCACGGGCTATGGCTACACCTTC
>TRBJ2-1|.|14|few|TRBV12-5
CASGLGQVYNEQFF
TGTGCTAGTGGTTTGGGACAGGTCTACAATGAGCAGTTCTTC
>TRBJ1-1|.|15|.|TRBV6-6
CATLLSGAVNTEAFF
TGTGCCACCCTCTTGAGCGGGGCCGTGAACACTGAAGCTTTCTTT
>TRBJ1-1|.|13|.|TRBV6-1
CASSGGLSTEAFF
TGTGCCAGCAGTGGGGGACTTTCCACTGAAGCTTTCTTT
>TRBJ1-2|.|14|.|TRBV6-5
CASSFIGTLSGYTF
TGTGCCAGCAGTTTCATCGGGACACTCTCCGGCTACACCTTC
>TRBJ1-2|.|16|.|TRBV19
CASSPVSGGSRYGYTF
TGTGCCAGTAGTCCTGTCTCGGGGGGCAGTCGGTATGGCTACACCTTC
>TRBJ1-2|.|13|.|TRBV7-9
CASSFRESYGYTF
TGTGCCAGCAGCTTCCGGGAAAGCTATGGCTACACCTTC
>TRBJ2-1|.|11|.|TRBV20-1
CSADTGNEQFF
TGCAGTGCTGACACAGGGAATGAGCAGTTCTTC